This T cell receptor (beta chain) emerged from a study of shared clonotypes between healthy human individuals. Whole-study findings and limits: Donor scarcity curtailed the genetic and exposure-history diversity represented herein.

CD45RO-negative CD8 cells positively selected for CCR7 made up the naive population, which excluded terminally differentiated effector memory CD45RA+ cells. Sequencing used immunoSEQ multiplex PCR; TCRdb keeps in-frame clones, though not all of them. Counted here are around 2,000,000 clones, 85% to 95% occurring once; the ten biggest clones make up under 2%. Germline lookup yields CDR1 MDHEN and CDR2 SYDVKM. V lost 4 bases to trimming and J lost 4 bases, with 15 bases between them. The CDR3 runs 15 residues. With respect to this clone: Its antigen is still unknown.

The material sequenced was naive CD8+ T cells from PBMCs. The source is a man aged 18-30 years in good health. Some clones in this sample may be carry-over from other donors' samples. The chain has TRBV28 and TRBJ2-3, with D maybe TRBD2 (6 bases). The CDR3 sequence: CASSSHAGRADTQYF. The CDR3 bases are TGTGCCAGCAGTTCACACGCGGGAAGAGCAGATACGCAGTATTTT.